This T cell receptor (beta chain) was recorded in a study of CD8 T cells in ankylosing spondylitis. Whole-study results and caveats: In reactive arthritis synovial fluid and blood, some motif variants had been reported before. Enrichment of disease-linked clones was reportedly significant in matched ankylosing spondylitis synovial fluid. Within peripheral blood, clones linked to disease were CD8+ and relatively rare. Among TCR beta sequences, a motif of under 10 highly homologous variants appeared characteristic of ankylosing spondylitis blood.

Remarks on this clonotype: What it recognizes is unknown.

Quantitative barcoded 5'-RACE was used to prepare TCR beta libraries. MiXCR, run by TCRdb on the 5' RACE reads, gives a single entry per CDR3 protein. The data show more than 250,000 distinct CDR3 sequences, with roughly 8% seen just once and about 14% held by the top ten. V was clipped by 5 bases and J by 8 bases, with 21 bases between them. The CDR3 covers 16 residues. This rearrangement joins TRBV12-3 or TRBV12-4 to TRBJ1-4; D unresolved. Sample: blood, either unsorted or a sorted T cell fraction (not recorded which). The sequence was obtained from a male donor with ankylosing spondylitis. The CDR3 region has the DNA TGTGCCAGCAGTCCTCTCGGGTCCGCCCGAGTCGAAAAACTGTTTTTT. Translated: CASSPLGSARVEKLFF.